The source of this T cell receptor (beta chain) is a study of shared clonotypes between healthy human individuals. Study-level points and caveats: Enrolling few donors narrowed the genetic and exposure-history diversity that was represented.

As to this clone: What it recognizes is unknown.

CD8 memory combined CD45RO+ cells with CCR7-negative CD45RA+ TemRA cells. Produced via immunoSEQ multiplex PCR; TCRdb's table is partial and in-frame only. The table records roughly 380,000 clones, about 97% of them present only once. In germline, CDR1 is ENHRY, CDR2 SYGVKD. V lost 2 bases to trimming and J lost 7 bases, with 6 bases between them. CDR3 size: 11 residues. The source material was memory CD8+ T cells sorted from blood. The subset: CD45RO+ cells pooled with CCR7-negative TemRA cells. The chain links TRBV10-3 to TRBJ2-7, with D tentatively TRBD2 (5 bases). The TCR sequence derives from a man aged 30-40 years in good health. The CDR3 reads CAISEPGEQYF. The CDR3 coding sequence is TGTGCCATCAGTGAGCCGGGGGAGCAGTACTTC.